Listed below are T cell receptor beta chains from one sample, sequenced in a study of T cell repertoires in cytomegalovirus infection. Using its own MiXCR run on the reads, TCRdb lists one record per CDR3 protein. The sample has 480,000 or so distinct CDR3 sequences, about 11% seen once. The sequencing input was PBMCs. Receptor source: a human donor in good health (CMV status not recorded). Some clones in this sample may be carry-over from other donors' samples. The CDR3 runs from the conserved cysteine through the conserved F or W. The D gene is left open where the match is weak. A clone size is listed for some rows: how often the clone was seen (once, few, many), or a class if it is expanded.

.	many	TRBV19	TRBJ1-1	CASSIDLSEAFF	TGTGCCAGTAGTATAGATTTAAGTGAAGCTTTCTTT
TRBD2	many	TRBV11-3	TRBJ2-1	CASSLGGGGSYNEQFF	TGTGCCAGCAGCTTAGGGGGCGGGGGATCCTACAATGAGCAGTTCTTC
.	.	TRBV12-3/TRBV12-4	TRBJ2-2	CASSPFGLLAGELFF	TGTGCCAGCAGTCCCTTCGGATTGTTGGCCGGGGAGCTGTTTTTT
TRBD1	.	TRBV15	TRBJ1-5	CATSREGQFNQPQHF	TGTGCCACCAGCAGAGAGGGACAGTTTAATCAGCCCCAGCATTTT
TRBD2	many	TRBV10-3	TRBJ2-1	CAISDGRGPYNEQFF	TGTGCCATCAGTGACGGGAGGGGTCCCTACAATGAGCAGTTCTTC
.	many	TRBV7-9	TRBJ2-5	CASELVRSEETQYF	TGTGCCAGCGAACTTGTGAGGAGCGAAGAGACCCAGTACTTC
TRBD2	many	TRBV3-1	TRBJ2-1	CASSQPGLAYNEQFF	TGTGCCAGCAGCCAACCCGGACTAGCCTACAATGAGCAGTTCTTC
.	many	TRBV5-1	TRBJ1-1	CASSWEGNTEAFF	TGCGCCAGCAGCTGGGAAGGGAACACTGAAGCTTTCTTT
TRBD2	many	TRBV7-2	TRBJ2-1	CASSVLGTSGRGKQFF	TGTGCCAGCAGCGTACTAGGGACTAGCGGGAGGGGTAAGCAGTTCTTC
.	.	TRBV11-2	TRBJ1-3	CASSLLVVRSSGNTIYF	TGTGCCAGCAGCTTACTTGTGGTCCGAAGCTCTGGAAACACCATATATTTT
TRBD2	many	TRBV7-3	TRBJ2-1	CASSDRGVYNEQFF	TGTGCCAGCAGCGACCGGGGGGTCTACAATGAGCAGTTCTTC
.	many	TRBV2	TRBJ2-1	CASSEEAGVYNEQFF	TGTGCCAGCAGTGAAGAGGCAGGCGTCTACAATGAGCAGTTCTTC
.	many	TRBV23-1	TRBJ2-7	CASSKDRPGVEQYF	TGCGCCAGCAGTAAGGACAGACCCGGGGTGGAGCAGTACTTC
TRBD2	many	TRBV6-1	TRBJ2-1	CATQHYGTSGNSYNEQFF	TGTGCCACGCAGCATTACGGGACTAGCGGGAACTCCTACAATGAGCAGTTCTTC
TRBD1	once	TRBV20-1	TRBJ1-2	CSARDRGQGVSYTF	TGCAGTGCTAGAGATCGCGGACAGGGTGTGAGCTACACCTTC
.	few	TRBV2	TRBJ2-3	CASSDQDRTDTQYF	TGTGCCAGCAGCGATCAAGACAGAACAGATACGCAGTATTTT
TRBD1	few	TRBV9	TRBJ1-6	CASSDNRDSSLGSPLHF	TGTGCCAGCAGCGATAATCGGGACAGCTCCCTTGGGTCACCCCTCCACTTT
TRBD2	.	TRBV3-1	TRBJ2-1	CASSQETSGRGNEQFF	TGTGCCAGCAGCCAAGAGACTAGCGGGAGAGGTAATGAGCAGTTCTTC
TRBD1	few	TRBV29-1	TRBJ2-7	CSVKRTGGQGYEQYF	TGCAGCGTAAAACGAACAGGGGGTCAAGGTTACGAGCAGTACTTC
.	.	TRBV29-1	TRBJ2-4	CSVRPALTAKNIQYF	TGCAGCGTTCGTCCAGCGCTGACAGCCAAAAACATTCAGTACTTC
.	.	TRBV19	TRBJ2-2	CASRHRGGANTGELFF	TGTGCCAGTAGACATAGGGGGGGAGCGAACACCGGGGAGCTGTTTTTT
.	few	TRBV7-3	TRBJ2-7	CASSSYNSVQYF	TGTGCCAGCAGCTCCTATAATTCGGTACAGTACTTC
TRBD1	many	TRBV5-1	TRBJ1-4	CASSFGQGNEKLFF	TGCGCCAGCAGCTTCGGACAGGGGAATGAAAAACTGTTTTTT